Below are 28 T cell receptor beta chains sequenced from a single sample in a study of PD-1 blockade in classical Hodgkin lymphoma. In every patient, relapse followed autologous stem cell transplantation, while exposure to brentuximab vedotin differed. Using immunoSEQ multiplex PCR, the repertoire was profiled, and TCRdb retains in-frame clones only, with some absent. The top ten hold over 9% of the sample, which has about 97,000 clones, approximately 80% seen once. Material: peripheral blood mononuclear cells (PBMCs), obtained at baseline. The receptors derive from a human donor with classical Hodgkin lymphoma.

The rearrangement joins TRBV5-4 to TRBJ2-6; TRBD2 is a possible D gene (6 bases). Trimming pared 0 bases from V and 3 bases from J, leaving 10 bases between. The CDR3 has 16 amino acids. Germline-derived CDR1 and CDR2 are SGHNT and YYREEE (reference sequence). The CDR3 reads CASSLDAGSGANVLTF. The CDR3 DNA sequence: TGTGCCAGCAGCTTGGATGCGGGAAGTGGGGCCAACGTCCTGACTTTC.

This clone was detected only a few times. The chain employs TRBV6-5 and TRBJ2-7, with TRBD1 identical over 7 bases. Germline CDR1 reads MNHEY; CDR2 reads SVGAGI. The ends lost 0 bases at V and 1 base at J; junction bases unmatched: 3. This CDR3 contains 15 residues. CDR3 sequence reads: CASSYSQGESYEQYF. The CDR3 DNA reads TGTGCCAGCAGTTACTCGCAGGGGGAGTCCTACGAGCAGTACTTC.

This chain links TRBV28 with TRBJ1-5; a weak D match, TRBD1 (5 bases). Germline values: CDR1 MDHEN, CDR2 SYDVKM. The CDR3 has 17 residues. V was cut by 1 base and J by 3 bases, with 16 bases left in between. The CDR3, as DNA: TGTGCCAGCAGTTTATTTAGGCAGGGAAGTTCCAATCAGCCCCAGCATTTT. Translation: CASSLFRQGSSNQPQHF.

The genes are TRBV28 and TRBJ1-4; tentatively, D is TRBD1 (5 bases). The CDR3 spans 18 residues. Germline V gives CDR1 MDHEN, CDR2 SYDVKM. The V end lost 3 bases, the J end lost 4 bases, and 21 bases lay between the germline ends. This CDR3 is CASSLTGSLTVLNEKLFF. The CDR3 nucleotides are TGTGCCAGCAGTTTGACGGGTTCGCTGACAGTCCTTAATGAAAAACTGTTTTTT.

The rearrangement links TRBV29-1 to TRBJ2-5; 8 bases agree with TRBD1. Germline V gives CDR1 SQVTM, CDR2 ANQGSEA. The V segment lost 6 bases and the J segment 5 bases; nucleotides outside the gene matches: 5. This CDR3 region has 12 residues. CDR3 DNA: TGCAGCGTAGAGACAGGGGTTGAGACCCAGTACTTC. Its translation is CSVETGVETQYF.

This clone was observed once. The rearrangement joins TRBV11-2 to TRBJ2-7; the D gene is possibly TRBD1 (7 bases). Germline CDR1 and CDR2: SGHAT and FQNNGV. Trimming cost V 5 bases and J 6 bases, with 23 bases left between them. The CDR3 is made up of 16 amino acids. The DNA for the CDR3 is TGTGCCAGCAGCCCTCGGGTTGCAGGGGGGTATCGCGAGCAGTACTTC. This codes for CASSPRVAGGYREQYF.

V is TRBV6-5 and J is TRBJ2-7, with D possibly matching TRBD2 (6 bases). V lost 7 bases to trimming and J lost 7 bases, with 14 bases between them. CDR3 length: 12 residues. Germline V gene data show CDR1 as MNHEY and CDR2 as SVGAGI. The CDR3 loop reads CASTPGLPEQYF. CDR3 nucleotides: TGTGCCAGCACGCCGGGACTCCCAGAGCAGTACTTC.

The CDR3 region has the DNA TGTGCCAGCAGCTTGTTAGGACTACAAACCTACGAGCAGTACTTC. Encoded protein: CASSLLGLQTYEQYF. This chain uses TRBV5-5 with TRBJ2-7; maybe TRBD2 (6 bases). Germline assignment: CDR1 SGHKS and CDR2 YYEKEE (reference sequence). V lost 1 base and J 2 bases, leaving 13 bases between the germline ends. This CDR3 comprises 15 residues. The complete variable domain, with remaining parts taken from reference TRBV5-5 and TRBJ2-7, reads DAGVTQSPTHLIKTRGQQVTLRCSPISGHKSVSWYQQVLGQGPQFIFQYYEKEERGRGNFPDRFSARQFPNYSSELNVNALLLGDSALYLCASSLLGLQTYEQYFGPGTRLTVT.

This clone was found a few times. V and J are TRBV14 and TRBJ1-3; TRBD1 might be the D (5 bases). The germline V gene encodes CDR1 SGHDN and CDR2 FVKESK. The CDR3 runs to 14 residues. Trimming shortened V by 5 bases and J by 2 bases, and 10 bases separated the two germline ends. The CDR3 DNA follows: TGTGCCAGCAGCGTACAGGTAGCTGGAAACACCATATATTTT. Translation gives CASSVQVAGNTIYF. Looking up the rest from reference TRBV14 and TRBJ1-3 gives the full variable domain: EAGVTQFPSHSVIEKGQTVTLRCDPISGHDNLYWYRRVMGKEIKFLLHFVKESKQDESGMPNNRFLAERTGGTYSTLKVQPAELEDSGVYFCASSVQVAGNTIYFGEGSWLTVV.

The V call is TRBV6-5, the J call TRBJ1-1; 7 bases are shared with TRBD1. The CDR3 has 15 residues. The V and J ends lost 0 bases and 4 bases, in that order; junction bases with no gene match: 5. Germline assignment: CDR1 MNHEY and CDR2 SVGAGI. DNA of the CDR3: TGTGCCAGCAGTTACTCGACAGGGTCTGGCACTGAAGCTTTCTTT. Its translation: CASSYSTGSGTEAFF.

V and J are TRBV5-1 and TRBJ2-3; no clear D. Germline V gene sequence: CDR1 SGHRS, CDR2 YFSETQ. The V gene lost 1 base and the J gene lost 3 bases, with 9 bases spanning the gap. The CDR3 loop spans 14 amino acids. The CDR3 loop reads CASSLSLATDTQYF. The CDR3 DNA follows: TGCGCCAGCAGCTTGAGTCTCGCGACAGATACGCAGTATTTT.

The chain recombines TRBV19 with TRBJ2-1; D possibly corresponds to TRBD2 (6 bases). CDR1 and CDR2 from the germline V gene are LNHDA and SQIVND (reference sequence). The ends were cut back, 1 base at V and 9 bases at J, with 10 bases in the middle. The CDR3 loop spans 13 amino acids. CDR3 nucleotide sequence: TGTGCCAGTAGTATAGGGGGGGATGGTGAGCAGTTCTTC. It yields the protein CASSIGGDGEQFF. The entire variable domain, with the rest obtained from reference TRBV19 and TRBJ2-1, is as follows: DGGITQSPKYLFRKEGQNVTLSCEQNLNHDAMYWYRQDPGQGLRLIYYSQIVNDFQKGDIAEGYSVSREKKESFPLTVTSAQKNPTAFYLCASSIGGDGEQFFGPGTRLTVL.

The CDR3 bases are TGCGCCAGCAGAGGGGGGCTTAACTCTGGAAACACCATATATTTT. Amino acid sequence: CASRGGLNSGNTIYF. The genes are TRBV4-3 and TRBJ1-3; D possibly corresponds to TRBD1 (6 bases). Germline loops: CDR1 LGHNA, CDR2 YSLEER. V shed 6 bases and J shed 0 bases, with 12 bases lying between them. CDR3 length: 15 amino acids.

CDR3 sequence (DNA): TGCAGCGTGGGGACAACTGAAGCTTTCTTT. It specifies CSVGTTEAFF. V and J are TRBV29-1 and TRBJ1-1, with a tentative D call TRBD1 (6 bases). The CDR3 spans 10 residues. The germline CDR1 and CDR2 sequences are SQVTM and ANQGSEA. Trimming cost V 6 bases and J 5 bases, with 7 bases left between them. Full variable domain (missing parts from reference TRBV29-1 and TRBJ1-1): SAVISQKPSRDICQRGTSLTIQCQVDSQVTMMFWYRQQPGQSLTLIATANQGSEATYESGFVIDKFPISRPNLTFSTLTVSNMSPEDSSIYLCSVGTTEAFFGQGTRLTVV.

The V call is TRBV15, the J call TRBJ2-5; D gene unclear. With 3 bases removed from V and 4 bases from J, the gap between germline ends came to 12 bases. The CDR3 consists of 14 residues. CDR1 is LNHNV, CDR2 YYDKDF, per germline (reference sequence). The CDR3 nucleotides are TGTGCCACCAGCAGCTACTCGCTCCGAGAGACCCAGTACTTC. It codes for CATSSYSLRETQYF.

This clone is medium-sized (0.01 to 0.1%) within its sample. The chain joins TRBV5-4 to TRBJ2-7, with 10 bases identical to TRBD2. CDR1 is SGHNT, CDR2 YYREEE, per germline (reference sequence). The CDR3 sequence is 15 residues long. With V trimmed by 5 bases and J by 4 bases, 9 bases remained unmatched. CDR3 loop: CASRPEREGWYEQYF. CDR3 sequence (DNA): TGTGCCAGCAGACCCGAGCGGGAGGGATGGTACGAGCAGTACTTC. The complete variable domain, with remaining parts taken from reference TRBV5-4 and TRBJ2-7, reads ETGVTQSPTHLIKTRGQQVTLRCSSQSGHNTVSWYQQALGQGPQFIFQYYREEENGRGNFPPRFSGLQFPNYSSELNVNALELDDSALYLCASRPEREGWYEQYFGPGTRLTVT.

The chain is built from TRBV10-3 and TRBJ2-7; D is tentatively TRBD1 or TRBD2 (5 bases each). With 8 bases removed from V and 7 bases from J, the gap between germline ends came to 18 bases. Germline CDR1 reads ENHRY; CDR2 reads SYGVKD. The CDR3 loop spans 13 amino acids. The CDR3 DNA is TGTGCCATCGCGTTCCGAGGGGAGAGGGAGCAGTACTTC. Translated, it gives CAIAFRGEREQYF.

This CDR3 reads CASRDGPWELFF. Here the CDR3 DNA reads TGTGCCAGCAGGGACGGCCCCTGGGAACTGTTTTTT. The rearrangement links TRBV28 to TRBJ1-4; D unclear. Trimming stripped 6 bases from V and 12 bases from J, with 14 bases between. This CDR3 comprises 12 residues. Germline V gene lookup returns CDR1 MDHEN and CDR2 SYDVKM.

The chain couples TRBV4-1 to TRBJ1-1; D is unclear. Germline assignment: CDR1 MGHRA and CDR2 YSYEKL. The CDR3 extends over 13 amino acids. Trimming stripped 4 bases from V and 0 bases from J, with 6 bases between. DNA of the CDR3: TGCGCCAGCAGCCCTCAGCTGAACACTGAAGCTTTCTTT. It specifies CASSPQLNTEAFF.

This clone was seen more than once but under ten times. The genes are TRBV11-3 and TRBJ2-1; 7 bases are shared with TRBD2. J was trimmed by 6 bases and V by 11 bases; bases with no gene match: 7. The CDR3 is made up of 12 amino acids. Germline CDR1 is SGHNT and CDR2 is YENEEA. The CDR3: CAWEGGVNEQFF. The CDR3 coding sequence is TGTGCCTGGGAGGGAGGCGTCAATGAGCAGTTCTTC.

The rearrangement uses TRBV4-3 and TRBJ2-7, with 8 positions matching TRBD1. The CDR3 extends over 19 amino acids. The germline gives CDR1 LGHNA, CDR2 YSLEER. V was pared by 1 base and J by 5 bases, with 19 bases of the junction left unmatched. In DNA, the CDR3 is TGCGCCAGCAGCCAAGTAGTCAGGGGGCGTATCTCCCCCGCTAACGAGCAGTACTTC. Amino acid sequence: CASSQVVRGRISPANEQYF.

The chain recombines TRBV30 with TRBJ1-1, with D perhaps TRBD1 (5 bases). Per germline, CDR1 GTSNPN and CDR2 SVGIG (reference sequence). CDR3 length: 14 amino acids. The V gene lost 0 bases and the J gene lost 5 bases, with 13 bases spanning the gap. CDR3: CAWSVLGGDTEAFF. The CDR3 bases are TGTGCCTGGAGTGTACTGGGGGGGGATACTGAAGCTTTCTTT.

The genes are TRBV14 and TRBJ2-1; 12 nucleotides agree with TRBD2. This CDR3 is 14 amino acids long. Germline V gives CDR1 SGHDN, CDR2 FVKESK. J gave up 7 bases and V 10 bases, and 8 bases lay outside the gene matches. The CDR3: CATSGLAGYNEQFF. DNA of the CDR3: TGTGCCACCTCGGGACTAGCGGGTTATAATGAGCAGTTCTTC.

V is TRBV7-2 and J is TRBJ2-7; D not resolved. Trimming removed 7 bases at V and 3 bases at J, with 16 bases between. Germline V gives CDR1 SGHTA, CDR2 FQGNSA. The CDR3 covers 14 residues. The CDR3 protein is CASNSGVRHYEQYF. The CDR3 nucleotides are TGTGCCAGCAACTCAGGAGTGAGGCACTACGAGCAGTACTTC. The complete variable domain, with remaining parts taken from reference TRBV7-2 and TRBJ2-7, reads GAGVSQSPSNKVTEKGKDVELRCDPISGHTALYWYRQSLGQGLEFLIYFQGNSAPDKSGLPSDRFSAERTGGSVSTLTIQRTQQEDSAVYLCASNSGVRHYEQYFGPGTRLTVT.

V usage is TRBV9 and J usage is TRBJ2-5; the D gene is possibly TRBD1 (5 bases). Germline CDR1 and CDR2: SGDLS and YYNGEE. The V gene lost 2 bases and the J gene lost 0 bases, with 8 bases spanning the gap. CDR3 length: 14 residues. CDR3 in DNA: TGTGCCAGCAGCGTGTCAGGGAACCAAGAGACCCAGTACTTC. This encodes CASSVSGNQETQYF.

The chain employs TRBV19 and TRBJ2-1; weak D call: TRBD1 (6 bases). The germline gives CDR1 LNHDA, CDR2 SQIVND (reference sequence). With 7 bases removed from V and 2 bases from J, the gap between germline ends came to 12 bases. This CDR3 comprises 14 residues. DNA for the CDR3: TGTGCCAGTAAGGTCAGGGGTCCCTACAATGAGCAGTTCTTC. This codes for CASKVRGPYNEQFF.

This clone came up once. The CDR3 DNA reads as TGTGCCAGCAGCTTAGCGGTATGGGACAGCAAATACAATGAGCAGTTCTTC. It translates to CASSLAVWDSKYNEQFF. The genes are TRBV7-9 and TRBJ2-1; 7 bases align to TRBD1. The CDR3 is made up of 17 amino acids. The germline gives CDR1 SEHNR, CDR2 FQNEAQ (reference sequence). V was clipped by 0 bases and J by 4 bases; unmatched bases: 9.

This chain joins TRBV5-1 and TRBJ1-1, with D possibly matching TRBD1 (6 bases). The CDR3 is 13 residues long. V lost 5 bases and J lost 1, with 9 bases in between. Per germline, CDR1 SGHRS and CDR2 YFSETQ. CDR3 protein: CASRLQGNTEAFF. In DNA form, the CDR3 reads TGCGCCAGCAGATTACAGGGGAACACTGAAGCTTTCTTT.